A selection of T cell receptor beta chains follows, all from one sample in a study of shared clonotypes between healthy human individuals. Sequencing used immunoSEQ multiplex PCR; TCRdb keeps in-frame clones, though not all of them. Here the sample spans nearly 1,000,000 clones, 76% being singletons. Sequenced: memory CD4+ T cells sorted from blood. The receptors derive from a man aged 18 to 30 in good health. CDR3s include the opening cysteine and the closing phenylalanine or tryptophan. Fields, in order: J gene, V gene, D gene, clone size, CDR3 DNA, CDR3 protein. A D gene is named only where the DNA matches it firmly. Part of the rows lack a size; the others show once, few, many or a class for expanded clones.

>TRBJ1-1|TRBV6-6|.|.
TGTGCCAGCAGTTACGACTTGGGGAGCACTGAAGCTTTCTTT
CASSYDLGSTEAFF
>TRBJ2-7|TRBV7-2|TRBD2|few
TGTGCCAGCAGCGCCACTAGCGGGAGGGCCAAGGGGCTAATTGAGCAGTACTTC
CASSATSGRAKGLIEQYF
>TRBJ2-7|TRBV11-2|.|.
TGTGCCAGCAGCTTAGACCCGGGAGTATCCTACGAGCAGTACTTC
CASSLDPGVSYEQYF
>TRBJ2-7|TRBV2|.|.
TGTGCCAGCGGGGCTGTGTACGAGCAGTACTTC
CASGAVYEQYF
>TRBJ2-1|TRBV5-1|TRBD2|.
TGCGCCAGCAGCTTGGCAGCGGGAGTTTTTGATGAGCAGTTCTTC
CASSLAAGVFDEQFF
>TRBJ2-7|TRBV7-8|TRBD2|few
TGTGCCAGCAGCCCCCCCGGGACTAGCGGATACGAGCAGTACTTC
CASSPPGTSGYEQYF
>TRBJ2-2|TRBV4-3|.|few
TGCGCCAGCAGCCCCAGACTCGGCGGGGAGCTGTTTTTT
CASSPRLGGELFF
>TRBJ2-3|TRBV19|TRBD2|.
TGTGCCAGTAGTACCCCGGGACTAGTGGCGGATACGCAGTATTTT
CASSTPGLVADTQYF
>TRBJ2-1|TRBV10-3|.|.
TGTGCCATCAGTGAGTTTAACAATGAGCAGTTCTTC
CAISEFNNEQFF
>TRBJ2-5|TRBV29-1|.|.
TGCAGCGTTGGGGAGTCGGAGACCCAGTACTTC
CSVGESETQYF
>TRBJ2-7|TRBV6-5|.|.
TGTGCCAGCAGTCCACAGGGGAGGGGATCCTACGAGCAGTACTTC
CASSPQGRGSYEQYF
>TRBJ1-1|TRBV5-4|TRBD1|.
TGTGCCAGCAGCTTGGCCGGACAGGGACCAGCTTTCTTT
CASSLAGQGPAFF
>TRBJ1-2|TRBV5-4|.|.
TGTGCCAGCAGCTCCTTATATGGCTACACCTTC
CASSSLYGYTF
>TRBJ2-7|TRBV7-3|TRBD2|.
TGTGCCAGCAGCTTACTAGCGGGGAGCGAGCAGTACTTC
CASSLLAGSEQYF
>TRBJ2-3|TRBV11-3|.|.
TGTGCCAGCAGCTTGGGAGCCACAACCGGCGGCGATACGCAGTATTTT
CASSLGATTGGDTQYF
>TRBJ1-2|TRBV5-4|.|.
TGTGCCAGCAGCTTCGGGGCCTTCTATGGCTACACCTTC
CASSFGAFYGYTF
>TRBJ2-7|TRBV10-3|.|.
TGTGCCGTAACAGGGCAACTCCCCTACGAGCAGTACTTC
CAVTGQLPYEQYF
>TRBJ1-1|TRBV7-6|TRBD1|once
TGTGCCAGCAGCTTAGAGGGGGCCTTAGTGAACACTGAAGCTTTCTTT
CASSLEGALVNTEAFF
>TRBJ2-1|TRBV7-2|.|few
TGTGCCAGCAGCTCACCACAGGATTCCTACAATGAGCAGTTCTTC
CASSSPQDSYNEQFF
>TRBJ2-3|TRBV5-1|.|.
TGCGCCAGCAGTTCGACTGTTACAGATACGCAGTATTTT
CASSSTVTDTQYF
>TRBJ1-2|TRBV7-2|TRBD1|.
TGTGCCAGCAGCCCCCAGCAGGGGGGGAGAAATGGCTACACCTTC
CASSPQQGGRNGYTF
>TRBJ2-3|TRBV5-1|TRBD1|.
TGCGCCAGCAGCTTGGAAGGGACAGGGGCTTCAGATACGCAGTATTTT
CASSLEGTGASDTQYF
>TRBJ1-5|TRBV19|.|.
TGTGCCAGTAGTACAGGGTACAATCAGCCCCAGCATTTT
CASSTGYNQPQHF
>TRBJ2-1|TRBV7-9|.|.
TGTGCCAGCAGCTTAAGGGGATCTAGCTACAATGAGCAGTTCTTC
CASSLRGSSYNEQFF
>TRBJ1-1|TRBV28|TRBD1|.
TGTGCCAGCAGTAAGGGACAGGGCGAAGCTTTCTTT
CASSKGQGEAFF
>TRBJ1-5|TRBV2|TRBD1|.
TGTGCCAGCAGCACAGGGGCGCAACAGCCCCAGCATTTT
CASSTGAQQPQHF
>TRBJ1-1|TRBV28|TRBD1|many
TGTGCCAGCAGGTTACCAGGGGGTCGGGCTTTCTTT
CASRLPGGRAFF
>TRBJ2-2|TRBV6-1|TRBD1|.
TGTGCCAGCAGTGAAGGGACAGGAAGGGGGAAGGAGCTGTTTTTT
CASSEGTGRGKELFF
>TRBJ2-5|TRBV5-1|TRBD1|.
TGCGCCAGCAGCACGGTTTTGGGCAGGGGGCGCCTTCCGGATTTGGAGACCCAGTACTTC
CASSTVLGRGRLPDLETQYF
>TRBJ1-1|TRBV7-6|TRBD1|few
TGTGCCAGCAGCAAACAGGGGGCGGTCACTGAAGCTTTCTTT
CASSKQGAVTEAFF
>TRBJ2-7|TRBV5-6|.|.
TGTGCCAGCAGCCCCGGATTCGGGTCAGGGGTCCCCTACGAGCAGTACTTC
CASSPGFGSGVPYEQYF
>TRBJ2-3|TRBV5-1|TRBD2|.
TGCGCCAGCAGTTTTGGGTCTCCGGGACTAGCGGGACTAGGCCCCACAGATACGCAGTATTTT
CASSFGSPGLAGLGPTDTQYF
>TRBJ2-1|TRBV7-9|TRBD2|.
TGTGCCAGCAGCTTAGGGCCGAGGACTAGCGGGACCTCCTACAATGAGCAGTTCTTC
CASSLGPRTSGTSYNEQFF
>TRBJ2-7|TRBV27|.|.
TGTGCCAGCAGCTTGATAGGGTACGAGCAGTACTTC
CASSLIGYEQYF
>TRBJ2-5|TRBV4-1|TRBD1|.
TGCGCCAGCAGCCAAGAGAACAGGGGGCAAGAGACCCAGTACTTC
CASSQENRGQETQYF
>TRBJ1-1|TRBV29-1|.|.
TGCAGCGTTGAGGGAGGGAACACTGAAGCTTTCTTT
CSVEGGNTEAFF
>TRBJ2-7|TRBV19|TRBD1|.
TGTGCCAGTAGTACGGGACAGGGTGGCCACGAGCAGTACTTC
CASSTGQGGHEQYF
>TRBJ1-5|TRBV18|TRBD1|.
TGTGCCAGCTCACCGGACAGGGGAAAGCCCCAGCATTTT
CASSPDRGKPQHF
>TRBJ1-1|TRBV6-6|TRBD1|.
TGTGCCAGCCGGGACAGGCCACCGGGTACTGAAGCTTTCTTT
CASRDRPPGTEAFF
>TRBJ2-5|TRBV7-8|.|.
TGTGCCAGCAGCTTCGAGCGACTCACGGGGGAGACCCAGTACTTC
CASSFERLTGETQYF
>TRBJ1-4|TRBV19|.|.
TGTGCCAGTAGTATTTTCCGAGACAATGATGAAAAACTGTTTTTT
CASSIFRDNDEKLFF
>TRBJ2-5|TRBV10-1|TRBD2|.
TGCGCCAGCAGTGATGGCGGGGGGGATACGGCCCAGTACTTC
CASSDGGGDTAQYF
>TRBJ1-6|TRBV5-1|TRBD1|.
TGCGCCAGCAGCCCGCGGACAGGAGGGTTCGATTCACCCCTCCACTTT
CASSPRTGGFDSPLHF
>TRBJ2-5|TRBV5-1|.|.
TGCGCCAGCAGCCAAAAACCCAACCAAGAGACCCAGTACTTC
CASSQKPNQETQYF
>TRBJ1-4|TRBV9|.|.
TGTGCCAGCAGCGTCGCCCTTAGTGCAACTAATGAAAAACTGTTTTTT
CASSVALSATNEKLFF
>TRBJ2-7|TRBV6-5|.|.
TGTGCCAGCAGTTATAGATCGATGGGGGTCTACGAGCAGTACTTC
CASSYRSMGVYEQYF
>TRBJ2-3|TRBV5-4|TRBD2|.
TGTGCCAGCAGCCCGCGACTAGCGGGAGAACGCACAGATACGCAGTATTTT
CASSPRLAGERTDTQYF
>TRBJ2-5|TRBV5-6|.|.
TGTGCCAGCAGCTTGGTTCAGGGGAACCAAGAGACCCAGTACTTC
CASSLVQGNQETQYF
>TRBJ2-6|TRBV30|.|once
TGTGCCCGGGGAGGTTCTGGGGGGTCTGGGGCCAACGTCCTGACTTTC
CARGGSGGSGANVLTF
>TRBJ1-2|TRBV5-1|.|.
TGCGCCAGCAGCACCCAGGGTGACTATGGCTACACCTTC
CASSTQGDYGYTF
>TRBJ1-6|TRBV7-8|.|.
TGTGCCACAGGGTTGCAGTATAATTCACCCCTCCACTTT
CATGLQYNSPLHF
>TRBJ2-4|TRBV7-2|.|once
TGTGCCAGCAGCTTAGGGGTAGGAAGGGCCAAAAACATTCAGTACTTC
CASSLGVGRAKNIQYF